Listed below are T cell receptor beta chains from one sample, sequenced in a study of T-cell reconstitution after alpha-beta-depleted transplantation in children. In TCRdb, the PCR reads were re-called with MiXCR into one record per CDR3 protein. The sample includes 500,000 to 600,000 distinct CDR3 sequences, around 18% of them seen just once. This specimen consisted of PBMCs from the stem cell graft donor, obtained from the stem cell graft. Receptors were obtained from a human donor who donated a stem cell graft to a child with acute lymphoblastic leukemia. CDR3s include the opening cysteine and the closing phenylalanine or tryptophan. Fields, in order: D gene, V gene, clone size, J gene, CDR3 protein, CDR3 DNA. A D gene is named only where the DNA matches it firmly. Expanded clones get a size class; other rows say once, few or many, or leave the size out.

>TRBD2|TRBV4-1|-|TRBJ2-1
CASSRGTSGNNEQFF
TGCGCCAGCAGCCGCGGGACTAGCGGTAACAATGAGCAGTTCTTC
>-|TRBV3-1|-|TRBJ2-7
CACSQDPSGDDEQYF
TGTGCCTGCAGCCAAGACCCCTCAGGGGACGACGAGCAGTACTTC
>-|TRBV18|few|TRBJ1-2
CASSPGGQGGYGYTF
TGTGCCAGCTCACCTGGTGGCCAGGGTGGCTATGGCTACACCTTC
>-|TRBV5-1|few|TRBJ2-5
CASSLNLYAGGETQYF
TGCGCCAGCAGCTTGAATCTGTATGCGGGTGGAGAGACCCAGTACTTC
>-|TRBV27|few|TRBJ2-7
CASSPRQNYEQYF
TGTGCCAGCAGTCCTCGACAGAACTACGAGCAGTACTTC
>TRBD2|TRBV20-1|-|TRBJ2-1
CSAPAPSSGSYNEQFF
TGCAGTGCTCCCGCGCCGAGTAGCGGGAGCTACAATGAGCAGTTCTTC
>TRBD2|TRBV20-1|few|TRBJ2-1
CSATKTSGSYNEQFF
TGCAGTGCAACTAAAACTAGCGGGAGTTATAATGAGCAGTTCTTC
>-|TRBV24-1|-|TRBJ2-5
CATSDLAGSSETQYF
TGTGCCACCAGTGATTTGGCGGGGTCATCGGAGACCCAGTACTTC
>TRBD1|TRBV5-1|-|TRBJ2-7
CASRRERTGGYEQYF
TGCGCCAGCAGACGGGAAAGGACAGGGGGCTACGAGCAGTACTTC
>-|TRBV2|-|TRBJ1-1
CASSDPGAAEAFF
TGTGCCAGCAGTGATCCGGGGGCCGCTGAAGCTTTCTTT
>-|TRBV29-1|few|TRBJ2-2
CSVVGQGRTGELFF
TGCAGCGTTGTAGGGCAGGGTCGCACCGGGGAGCTGTTTTTT
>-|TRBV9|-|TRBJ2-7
CASSYGEATTYEQYF
TGTGCCAGCAGTTACGGAGAGGCAACTACCTACGAGCAGTACTTC
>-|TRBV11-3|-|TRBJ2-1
CASSLDDARSDEQFF
TGTGCCAGCAGCTTAGACGATGCTAGGTCCGATGAGCAGTTCTTC
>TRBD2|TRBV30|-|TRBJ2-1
CAWSVLPSGRAHEQFF
TGTGCCTGGAGTGTACTTCCTAGCGGGAGGGCCCATGAGCAGTTCTTC
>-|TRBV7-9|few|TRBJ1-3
CASPNAHSGNTIYF
TGTGCCAGCCCAAATGCTCACTCTGGAAACACCATATATTTT
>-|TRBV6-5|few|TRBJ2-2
CASSYPGTAGELFF
TGTGCCAGCAGTTACCCTGGGACGGCCGGGGAGCTGTTTTTT
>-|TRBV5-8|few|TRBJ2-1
CASSLAVGGVSYNEQFF
TGTGCCAGCAGCTTGGCAGTAGGGGGGGTCTCCTACAATGAGCAGTTCTTC
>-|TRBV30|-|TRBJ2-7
CAFLPMLAGRDEQYF
TGTGCCTTCCTCCCCATGCTGGCAGGAAGGGACGAGCAGTACTTC
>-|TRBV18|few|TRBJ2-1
CASSSSPTYNEQFF
TGTGCCAGCTCATCGTCGCCCACCTACAATGAGCAGTTCTTC
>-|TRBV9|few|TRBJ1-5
CASSPRGYSNQPQHF
TGTGCCAGCAGCCCCCGGGGTTATAGCAATCAGCCCCAGCATTTT
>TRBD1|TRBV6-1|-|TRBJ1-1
CASRSRTGNTEAFF
TGTGCCAGCAGATCTAGGACAGGGAACACTGAAGCTTTCTTT
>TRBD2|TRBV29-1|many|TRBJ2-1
CSVRRLAGGQGNEQFF
TGCAGCGTTCGAAGACTAGCGGGAGGTCAGGGGAATGAGCAGTTCTTC
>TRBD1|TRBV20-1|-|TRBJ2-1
CSARQGASYNEQFF
TGCAGTGCCAGGCAGGGGGCTTCCTACAATGAGCAGTTCTTC
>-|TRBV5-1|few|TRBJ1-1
CASSLAFTEAFF
TGCGCCAGCAGCTTAGCGTTCACTGAAGCTTTCTTT
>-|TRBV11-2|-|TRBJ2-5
CASTENSGGPVETQYF
TGTGCCAGCACCGAAAATTCCGGAGGGCCCGTCGAGACCCAGTACTTC
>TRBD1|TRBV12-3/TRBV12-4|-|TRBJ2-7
CASSFRGRRYEQYF
TGTGCCAGCAGCTTCAGGGGGCGAAGGTACGAGCAGTACTTC
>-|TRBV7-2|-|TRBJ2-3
CASSLGVAYRDTQYF
TGTGCCAGCAGCTTAGGTGTAGCGTATCGCGATACGCAGTATTTT
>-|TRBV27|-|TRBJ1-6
CASSFGTGRFGDNSPLHF
TGTGCCAGCAGTTTTGGAACAGGTCGATTTGGGGATAATTCACCCCTCCACTTT
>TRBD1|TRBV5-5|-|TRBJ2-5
CASSYRGPKETQYF
TGTGCCAGCAGCTACAGGGGGCCAAAAGAGACCCAGTACTTC
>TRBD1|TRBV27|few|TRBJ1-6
CASSFGTGGGSPLHF
TGTGCCAGCAGTTTCGGGACAGGGGGTGGATCACCCCTCCACTTT
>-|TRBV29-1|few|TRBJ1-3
CSAVVSGNTIYF
TGCAGCGCCGTGGTCTCTGGAAACACCATATATTTT
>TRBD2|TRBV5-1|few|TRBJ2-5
CASSSTSGVKETQYF
TGCGCCAGCAGCTCAACTAGCGGAGTTAAAGAGACCCAGTACTTC
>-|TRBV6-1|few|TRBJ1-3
CASSYGVHSGNTIYF
TGTGCCAGCAGTTACGGGGTTCACTCTGGAAACACCATATATTTT